The T cell receptor beta chain described here comes from a study of T cell changes during pregnancy in multiple sclerosis. This CDR3 has 13 residues. The germline CDR1 and CDR2 sequences are SGHRS and YFSETQ. Deletions cut 4 bases from V and 5 bases from J, with 13 bases between. Generated by immunoSEQ multiplex PCR, the TCRdb table keeps only in-frame clones and is missing some. The sample has more than 45,000 clones, roughly 91% seen once. The sequence came from a female donor with multiple sclerosis, enrolled in a pregnancy study. The chain uses TRBV5-1 and TRBJ2-7; weak D call: TRBD1 (6 bases). The material was CD4+ T cells from peripheral blood mononuclear cells, obtained in the second trimester of pregnancy. The CDR3 here is CASSLTGYHEQYF. CDR3 DNA sequence: TGCGCCAGCAGCCTCACAGGGTATCACGAGCAGTACTTC. The full variable domain, with the rest looked up from reference TRBV5-1 and TRBJ2-7, is KAGVTQTPRYLIKTRGQQVTLSCSPISGHRSVSWYQQTPGQGLQFLFEYFSETQRNKGNFPGRFSGRQFSNSRSEMNVSTLELGDSALYLCASSLTGYHEQYFGPGTRLTVT.